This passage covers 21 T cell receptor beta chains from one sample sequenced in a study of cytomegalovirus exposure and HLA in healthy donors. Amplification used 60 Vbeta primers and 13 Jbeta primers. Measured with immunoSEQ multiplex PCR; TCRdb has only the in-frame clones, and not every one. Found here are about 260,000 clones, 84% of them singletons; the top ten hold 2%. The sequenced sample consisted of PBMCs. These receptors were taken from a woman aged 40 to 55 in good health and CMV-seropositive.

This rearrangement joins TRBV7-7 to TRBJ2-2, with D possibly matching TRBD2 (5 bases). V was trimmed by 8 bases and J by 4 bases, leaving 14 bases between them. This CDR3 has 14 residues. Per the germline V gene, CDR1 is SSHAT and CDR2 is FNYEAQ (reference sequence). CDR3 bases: TGTGCCAGCGCTCGGGATCGGGGCACCGGGGAGCTGTTTTTT. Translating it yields CASARDRGTGELFF.

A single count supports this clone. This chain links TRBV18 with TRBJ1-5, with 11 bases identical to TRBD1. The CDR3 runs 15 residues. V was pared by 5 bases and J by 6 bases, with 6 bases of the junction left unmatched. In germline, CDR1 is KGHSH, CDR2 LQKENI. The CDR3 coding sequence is TGTGCCAGCTCAACCGGACAGGGGGCTATTCAGCCCCAGCATTTT. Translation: CASSTGQGAIQPQHF. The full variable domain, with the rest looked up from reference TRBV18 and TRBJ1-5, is NAGVMQNPRHLVRRRGQEARLRCSPMKGHSHVYWYRQLPEEGLKFMVYLQKENIIDESGMPKERFSAEFPKEGPSILRIQQVVRGDSAAYFCASSTGQGAIQPQHFGDGTRLSIL.

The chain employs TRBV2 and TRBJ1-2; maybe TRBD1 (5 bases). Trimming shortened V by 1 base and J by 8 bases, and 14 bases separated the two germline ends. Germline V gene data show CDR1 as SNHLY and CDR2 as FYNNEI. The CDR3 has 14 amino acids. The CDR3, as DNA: TGTGCCAGCAGTGAAGAAAGGGGTCTTAAGGGCTACACCTTC. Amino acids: CASSEERGLKGYTF.

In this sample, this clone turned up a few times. The CDR3 DNA reads as TGTGCCAGCAGCATACTGGCGGGAGGGTTGGAGACCCAGTACTTC. This gives the protein CASSILAGGLETQYF. The chain combines TRBV7-8 with TRBJ2-5; 9 bases line up with TRBD2. CDR1 and CDR2 from the germline V gene are SGHVS and FQNEAQ. Unmatched junction bases numbered 9, after V lost 5 bases and J lost 5 bases. The CDR3 totals 15 residues.

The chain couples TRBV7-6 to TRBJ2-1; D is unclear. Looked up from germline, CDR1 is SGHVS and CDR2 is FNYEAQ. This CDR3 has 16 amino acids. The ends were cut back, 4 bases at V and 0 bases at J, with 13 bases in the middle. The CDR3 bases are TGTGCCAGCAGCTCCAGAGGCGGCAGCTCCTACAATGAGCAGTTCTTC. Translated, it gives CASSSRGGSSYNEQFF.

The CDR3 bases are TGCGCCAGCAGCCACCCGCGGGCCCAGCTCTCTTCTAACTATGGCTACACCTTC. It yields the protein CASSHPRAQLSSNYGYTF. V gene TRBV4-3 combines with J gene TRBJ1-2, with unresolved D. The CDR3 is made up of 18 amino acids. The V gene's germline CDR1 is LGHNA and CDR2 YSLEER. Trimming took off 3 bases at V and 0 bases at J, with 20 bases between the two ends.

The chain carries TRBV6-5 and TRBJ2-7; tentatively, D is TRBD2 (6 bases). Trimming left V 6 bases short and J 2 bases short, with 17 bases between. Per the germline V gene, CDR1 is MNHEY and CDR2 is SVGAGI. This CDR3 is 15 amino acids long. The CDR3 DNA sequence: TGTGCCAGCAGCCGGGAGCCCAGCGTACCCTACGAGCAGTACTTC. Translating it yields CASSREPSVPYEQYF.

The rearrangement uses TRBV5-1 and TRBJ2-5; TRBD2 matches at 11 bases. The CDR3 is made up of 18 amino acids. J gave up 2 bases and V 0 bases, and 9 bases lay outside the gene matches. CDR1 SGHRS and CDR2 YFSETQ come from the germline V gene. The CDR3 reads CASSLGLGLAALQETQYF. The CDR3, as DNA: TGCGCCAGCAGCTTGGGGTTGGGACTAGCGGCCCTACAAGAGACCCAGTACTTC.

CDR3 residues: CASSDPGQGVRTEYF. Here the CDR3 DNA reads TGTGCCAGCAGTGACCCGGGACAGGGGGTCAGGACCGAGTACTTC. The chain links TRBV27 to TRBJ2-7; 11 bases agree with TRBD1. The V and J ends lost 5 bases and 11 bases, in that order; junction bases with no gene match: 14. This CDR3 contains 15 residues. Germline CDR1 is MNHEY and CDR2 is SMNVEV (reference sequence).

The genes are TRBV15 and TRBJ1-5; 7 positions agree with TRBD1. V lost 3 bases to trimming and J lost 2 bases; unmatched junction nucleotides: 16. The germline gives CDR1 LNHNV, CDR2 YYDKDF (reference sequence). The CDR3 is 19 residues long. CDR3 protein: CATSRDRQQGTRGNQPQHF. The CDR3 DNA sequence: TGTGCCACCAGCAGGGACAGGCAACAGGGGACACGTGGCAATCAGCCCCAGCATTTT.

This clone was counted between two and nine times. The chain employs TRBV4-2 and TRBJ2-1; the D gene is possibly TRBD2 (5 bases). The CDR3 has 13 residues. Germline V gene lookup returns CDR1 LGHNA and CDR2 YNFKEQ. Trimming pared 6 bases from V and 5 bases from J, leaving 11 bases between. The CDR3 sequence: CASSLGLNNEQFF. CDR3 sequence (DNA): TGTGCCAGCAGTCTCGGACTGAACAATGAGCAGTTCTTC.

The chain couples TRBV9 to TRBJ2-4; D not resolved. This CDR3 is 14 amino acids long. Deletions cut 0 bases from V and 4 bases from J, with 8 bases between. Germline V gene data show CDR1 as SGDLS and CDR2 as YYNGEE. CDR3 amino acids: CASSVDSSKNIQYF. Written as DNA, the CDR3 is TGTGCCAGCAGCGTAGACAGCTCGAAAAACATTCAGTACTTC.

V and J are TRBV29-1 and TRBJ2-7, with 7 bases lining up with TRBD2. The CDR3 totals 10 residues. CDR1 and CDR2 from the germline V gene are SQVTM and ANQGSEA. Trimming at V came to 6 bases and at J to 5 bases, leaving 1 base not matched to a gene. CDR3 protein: CSVGGNEQYF. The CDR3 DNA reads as TGCAGCGTGGGGGGGAACGAGCAGTACTTC.

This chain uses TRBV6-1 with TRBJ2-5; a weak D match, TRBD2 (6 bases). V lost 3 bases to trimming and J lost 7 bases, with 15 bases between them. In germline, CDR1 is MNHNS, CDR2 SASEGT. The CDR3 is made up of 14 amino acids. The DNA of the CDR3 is TGTGCCAGCAGTGAGGTGACTAGTCAGCGGACCCAGTACTTC. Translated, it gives CASSEVTSQRTQYF.

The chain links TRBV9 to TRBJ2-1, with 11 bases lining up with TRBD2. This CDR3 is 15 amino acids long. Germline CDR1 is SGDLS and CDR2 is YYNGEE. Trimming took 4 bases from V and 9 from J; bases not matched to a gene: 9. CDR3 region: CASSKLAGGWAEQFF. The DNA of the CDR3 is TGTGCCAGCAGCAAGCTAGCGGGAGGATGGGCTGAGCAGTTCTTC. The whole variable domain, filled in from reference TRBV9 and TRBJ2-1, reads DSGVTQTPKHLITATGQRVTLRCSPRSGDLSVYWYQQSLDQGLQFLIQYYNGEERAKGNILERFSAQQFPDLHSELNLSSLELGDSALYFCASSKLAGGWAEQFFGPGTRLTVL.

CDR3 nucleotide sequence: TGCAGCGTACGACAGGGAGGTGGCGTTGAGCAGTTCTTC. Encoded protein: CSVRQGGGVEQFF. The V call is TRBV29-1, the J call TRBJ2-1, with a weak D call TRBD1 (7 bases). CDR1 and CDR2 (germline): SQVTM, ANQGSEA. V gave up 6 bases and J gave up 9 bases, with 18 bases separating them. The CDR3 runs 13 residues.

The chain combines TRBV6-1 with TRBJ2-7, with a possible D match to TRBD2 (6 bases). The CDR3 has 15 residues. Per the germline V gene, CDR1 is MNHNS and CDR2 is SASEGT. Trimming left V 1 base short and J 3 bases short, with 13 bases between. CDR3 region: CASSEGGGLGYEQYF. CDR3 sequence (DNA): TGTGCCAGCAGTGAAGGTGGGGGACTCGGCTACGAGCAGTACTTC.

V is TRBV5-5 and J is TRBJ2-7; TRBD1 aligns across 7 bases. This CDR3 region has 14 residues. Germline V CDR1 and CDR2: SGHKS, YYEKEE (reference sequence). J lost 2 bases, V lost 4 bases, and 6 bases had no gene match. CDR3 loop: CASSHPGQPYEQYF. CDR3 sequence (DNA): TGTGCCAGCAGCCATCCGGGACAGCCCTACGAGCAGTACTTC.

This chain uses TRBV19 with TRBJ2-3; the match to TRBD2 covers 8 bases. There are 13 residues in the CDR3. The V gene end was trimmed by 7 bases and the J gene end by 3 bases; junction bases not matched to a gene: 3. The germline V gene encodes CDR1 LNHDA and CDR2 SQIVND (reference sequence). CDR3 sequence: CASTQRETDTQYF. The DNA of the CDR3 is TGTGCCAGTACCCAGCGGGAGACAGATACGCAGTATTTT.

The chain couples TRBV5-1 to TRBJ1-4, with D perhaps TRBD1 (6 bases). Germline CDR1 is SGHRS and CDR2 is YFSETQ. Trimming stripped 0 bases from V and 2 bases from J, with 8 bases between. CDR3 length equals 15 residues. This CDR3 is CASSLDRVTNEKLFF. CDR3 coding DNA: TGCGCCAGCAGCTTGGACAGGGTGACTAATGAAAAACTGTTTTTT.

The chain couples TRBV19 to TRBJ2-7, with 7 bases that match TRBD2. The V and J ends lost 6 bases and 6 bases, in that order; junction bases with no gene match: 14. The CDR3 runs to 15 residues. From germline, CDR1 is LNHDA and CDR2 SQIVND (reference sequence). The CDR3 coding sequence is TGTGCCAGTAGATCGGGGTCGGCGGGAGTAAGCGAGCAGTACTTC. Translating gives CASRSGSAGVSEQYF.